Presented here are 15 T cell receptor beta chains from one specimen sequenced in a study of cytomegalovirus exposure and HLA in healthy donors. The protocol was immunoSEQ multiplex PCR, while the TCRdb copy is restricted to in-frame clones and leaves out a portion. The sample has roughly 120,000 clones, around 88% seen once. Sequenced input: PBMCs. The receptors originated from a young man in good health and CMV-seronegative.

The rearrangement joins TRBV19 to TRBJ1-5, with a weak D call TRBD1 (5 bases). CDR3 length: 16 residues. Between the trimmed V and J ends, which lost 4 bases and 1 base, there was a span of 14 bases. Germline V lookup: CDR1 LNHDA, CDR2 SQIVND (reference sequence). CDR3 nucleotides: TGTGCCAGTAGTACCCGGACCCAGGGAAGCAATCAGCCCCAGCATTTT. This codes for CASSTRTQGSNQPQHF.

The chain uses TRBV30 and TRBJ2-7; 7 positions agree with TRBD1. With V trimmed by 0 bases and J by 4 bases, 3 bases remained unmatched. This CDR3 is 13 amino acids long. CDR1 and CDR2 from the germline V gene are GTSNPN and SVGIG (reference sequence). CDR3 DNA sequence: TGTGCCTGGAGTGTACAGGGGACGTACGAGCAGTACTTC. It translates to CAWSVQGTYEQYF.

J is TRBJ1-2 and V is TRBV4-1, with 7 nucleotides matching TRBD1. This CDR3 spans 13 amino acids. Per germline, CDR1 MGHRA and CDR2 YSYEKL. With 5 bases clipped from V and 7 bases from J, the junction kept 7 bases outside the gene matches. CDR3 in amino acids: CASSDDRAAGYTF. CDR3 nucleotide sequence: TGCGCCAGCAGCGATGACAGGGCGGCTGGCTACACCTTC.

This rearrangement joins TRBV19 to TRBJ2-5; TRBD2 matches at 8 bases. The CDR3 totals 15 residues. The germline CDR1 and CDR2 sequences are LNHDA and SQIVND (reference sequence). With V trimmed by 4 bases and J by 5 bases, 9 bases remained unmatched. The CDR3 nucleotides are TGTGCCAGTAGTAAGGAGCGGGGGTCGGGGGAGACCCAGTACTTC. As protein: CASSKERGSGETQYF.

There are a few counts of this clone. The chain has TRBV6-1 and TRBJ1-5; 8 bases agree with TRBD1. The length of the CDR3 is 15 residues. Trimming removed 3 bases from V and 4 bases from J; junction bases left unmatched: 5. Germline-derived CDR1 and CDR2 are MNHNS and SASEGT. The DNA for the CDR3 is TGTGCCAGCAGTGAGGACAGGGTCCAAAATCAGCCCCAGCATTTT. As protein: CASSEDRVQNQPQHF.

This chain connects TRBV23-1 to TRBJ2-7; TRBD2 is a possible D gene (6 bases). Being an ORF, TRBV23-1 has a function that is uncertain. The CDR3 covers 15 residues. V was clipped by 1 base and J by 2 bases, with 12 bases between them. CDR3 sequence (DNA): TGCGCCAGCAGTCAATGGCGGGAAGCACCCTACGAGCAGTACTTC. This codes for CASSQWREAPYEQYF.

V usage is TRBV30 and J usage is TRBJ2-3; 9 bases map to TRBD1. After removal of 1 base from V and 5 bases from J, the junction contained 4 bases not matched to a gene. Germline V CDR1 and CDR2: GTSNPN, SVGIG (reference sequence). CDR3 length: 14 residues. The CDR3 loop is CAWSDRGLGDTQYF. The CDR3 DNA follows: TGTGCCTGGAGTGACAGGGGGCTAGGAGATACGCAGTATTTT.

The CDR3 nucleotides are TGTGCCAGCTGGGGGGTGTCTGAAGCTTTCTTT. Protein product: CASWGVSEAFF. This chain connects TRBV27 to TRBJ1-1; maybe TRBD1 (5 bases). The length of the CDR3 is 11 residues. V was pared by 8 bases and J by 6 bases, with 10 bases between. Germline CDR1 MNHEY, CDR2 SMNVEV (reference sequence).

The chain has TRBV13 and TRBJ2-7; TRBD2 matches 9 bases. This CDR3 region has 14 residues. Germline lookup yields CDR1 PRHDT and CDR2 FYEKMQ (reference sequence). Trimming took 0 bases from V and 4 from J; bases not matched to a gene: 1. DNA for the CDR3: TGTGCCAGCAGCTTAGGCCTAGCGGGATACGAGCAGTACTTC. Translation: CASSLGLAGYEQYF.

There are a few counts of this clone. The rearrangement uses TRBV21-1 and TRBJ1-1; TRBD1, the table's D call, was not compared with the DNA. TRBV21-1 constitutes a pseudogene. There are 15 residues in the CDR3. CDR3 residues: CASSKVGTANTEAFF. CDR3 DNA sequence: TGTGCCAGCAGCAAAGTAGGGACAGCGAACACTGAAGCTTTCTTT.

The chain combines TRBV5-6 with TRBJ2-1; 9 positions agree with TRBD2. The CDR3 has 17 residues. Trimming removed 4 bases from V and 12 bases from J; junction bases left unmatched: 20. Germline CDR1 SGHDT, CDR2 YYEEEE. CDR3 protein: CASSPRVAGVLPPGQFF. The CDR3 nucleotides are TGTGCCAGCAGCCCCCGAGTAGCGGGAGTACTACCTCCAGGGCAGTTCTTC. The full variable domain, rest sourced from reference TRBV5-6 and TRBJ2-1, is DAGVTQSPTHLIKTRGQQVTLRCSPKSGHDTVSWYQQALGQGPQFIFQYYEEEERQRGNFPDRFSGHQFPNYSSELNVNALLLGDSALYLCASSPRVAGVLPPGQFFGPGTRLTVL.

DNA for the CDR3: TGTGCCAGCAGTGGGGCAGGGGATGGCACAGATACGCAGTATTTT. The encoded protein is CASSGAGDGTDTQYF. This chain connects TRBV6-4 to TRBJ2-3; a weak D match, TRBD1 (6 bases). V was cut by 4 bases and J by 1 base, with 12 bases left in between. CDR3 length: 15 residues. From germline, CDR1 is MRHNA and CDR2 SNTAGT.

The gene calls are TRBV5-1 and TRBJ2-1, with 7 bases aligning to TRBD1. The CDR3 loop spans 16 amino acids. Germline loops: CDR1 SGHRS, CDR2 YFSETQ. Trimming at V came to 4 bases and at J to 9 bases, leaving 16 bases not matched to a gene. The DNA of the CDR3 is TGCGCCAGCAGCGATCTTACAGGGGCCCAAGGAGGTGAGCAGTTCTTC. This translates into CASSDLTGAQGGEQFF.

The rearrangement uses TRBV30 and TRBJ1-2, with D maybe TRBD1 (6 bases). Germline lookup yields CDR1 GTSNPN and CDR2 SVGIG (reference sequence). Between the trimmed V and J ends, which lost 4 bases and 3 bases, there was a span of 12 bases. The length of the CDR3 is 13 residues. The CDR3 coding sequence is TGTGCCTGGAAGGCGGACAGCTACTATGGCTACACCTTC. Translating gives CAWKADSYYGYTF.

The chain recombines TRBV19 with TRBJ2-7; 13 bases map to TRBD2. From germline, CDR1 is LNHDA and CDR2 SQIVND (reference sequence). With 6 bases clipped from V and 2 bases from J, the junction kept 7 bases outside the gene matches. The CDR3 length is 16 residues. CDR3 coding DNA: TGTGCCAGTAGGAAAGGACTAGCGGGAGAGACCTACGAGCAGTACTTC. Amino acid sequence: CASRKGLAGETYEQYF.